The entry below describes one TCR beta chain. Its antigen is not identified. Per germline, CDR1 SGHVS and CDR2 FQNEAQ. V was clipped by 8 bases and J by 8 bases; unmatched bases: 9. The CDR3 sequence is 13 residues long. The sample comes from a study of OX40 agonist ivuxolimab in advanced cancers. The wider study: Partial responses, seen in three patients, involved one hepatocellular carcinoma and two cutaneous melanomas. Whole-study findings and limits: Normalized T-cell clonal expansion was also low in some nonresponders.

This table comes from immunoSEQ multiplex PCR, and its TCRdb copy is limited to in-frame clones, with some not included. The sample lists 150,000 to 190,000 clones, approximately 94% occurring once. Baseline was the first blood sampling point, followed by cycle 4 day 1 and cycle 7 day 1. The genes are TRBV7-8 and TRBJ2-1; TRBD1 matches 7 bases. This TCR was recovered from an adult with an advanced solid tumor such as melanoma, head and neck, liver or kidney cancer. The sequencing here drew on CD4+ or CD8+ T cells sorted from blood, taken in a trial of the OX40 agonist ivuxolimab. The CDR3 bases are TGTGCCAGCCACCCCGGGACAGTACATGAGCAGTTCTTC. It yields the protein CASHPGTVHEQFF.